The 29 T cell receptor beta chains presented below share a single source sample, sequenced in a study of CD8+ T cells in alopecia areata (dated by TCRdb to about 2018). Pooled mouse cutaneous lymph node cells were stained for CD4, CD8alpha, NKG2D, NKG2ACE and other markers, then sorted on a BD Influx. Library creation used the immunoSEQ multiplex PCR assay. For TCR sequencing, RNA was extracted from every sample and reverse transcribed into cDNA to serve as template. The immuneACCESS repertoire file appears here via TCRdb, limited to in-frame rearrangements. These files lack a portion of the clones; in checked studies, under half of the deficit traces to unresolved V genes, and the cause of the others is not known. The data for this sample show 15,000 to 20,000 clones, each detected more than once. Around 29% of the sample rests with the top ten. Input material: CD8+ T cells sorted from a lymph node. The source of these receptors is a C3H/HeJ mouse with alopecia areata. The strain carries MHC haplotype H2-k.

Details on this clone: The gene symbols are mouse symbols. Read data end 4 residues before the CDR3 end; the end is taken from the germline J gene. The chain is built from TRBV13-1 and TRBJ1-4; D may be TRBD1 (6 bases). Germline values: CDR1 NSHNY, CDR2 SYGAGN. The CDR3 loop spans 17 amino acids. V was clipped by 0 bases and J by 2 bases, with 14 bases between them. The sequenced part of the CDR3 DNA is TGTGCCAGCAGTGATGATGCTCCGGGACAATCCAACGAA. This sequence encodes CASSDDAPGQSNE. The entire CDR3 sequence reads CASSDDAPGQSNERLFF.

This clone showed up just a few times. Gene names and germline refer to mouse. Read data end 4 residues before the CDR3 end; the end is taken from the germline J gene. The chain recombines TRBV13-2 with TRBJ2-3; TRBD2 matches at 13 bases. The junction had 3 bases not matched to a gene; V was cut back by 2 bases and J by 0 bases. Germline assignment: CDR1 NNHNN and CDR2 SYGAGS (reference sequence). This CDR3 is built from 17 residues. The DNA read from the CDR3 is TGTGCCAGCGGTGAGGACTGGGGGGGCGCCAGTGCAGAA. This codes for CASGEDWGGASAE. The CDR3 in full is CASGEDWGGASAETLYF.

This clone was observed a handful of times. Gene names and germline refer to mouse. CDR3 in amino acids: CASTDREATGQLYF. The covered CDR3 bases are TGTGCCAGCACAGACAGGGAGGCCACCGGG. The V gene is TRBV19, the J gene TRBJ2-2; 7 nucleotides agree with TRBD1. The sequence runs out 4 residues before the end of the CDR3; the remainder is reconstructed from the germline J gene. V was pared by 6 bases and J by 4 bases, with 6 bases of the junction left unmatched. The CDR3 runs to 14 residues. Per the germline V gene, CDR1 is FNHDT and CDR2 is SITEND (reference sequence).

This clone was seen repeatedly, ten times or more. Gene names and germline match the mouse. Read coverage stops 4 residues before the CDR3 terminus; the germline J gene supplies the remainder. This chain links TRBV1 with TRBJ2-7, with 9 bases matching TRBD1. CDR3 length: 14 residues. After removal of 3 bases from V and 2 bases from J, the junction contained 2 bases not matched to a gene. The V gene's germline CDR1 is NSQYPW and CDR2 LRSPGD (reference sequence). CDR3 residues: CTCSARDRAYEQYF. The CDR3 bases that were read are TGCACCTGCAGTGCCCGGGACAGGGCCTAT. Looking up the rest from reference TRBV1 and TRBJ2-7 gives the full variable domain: VTLLEQNPRWRLVPRGQAVNLRCILKNSQYPWMSWYQQDLQKQLQWLFTLRSPGDKEVKSLPGADYLATRVTDTELRLQVANMSQGRTLYCTCSARDRAYEQYFGPGTRLTVL.

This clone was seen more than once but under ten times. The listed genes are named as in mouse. The CDR3 sequence is CASSIWGEGDYTF. The CDR3 bases that were read are TGTGCCAGCAGTATATGGGGGGAAGGC. J is TRBJ1-2 and V is TRBV19; maybe TRBD1 (5 bases). Read sequence stops 4 residues before the CDR3 end, and the germline J gene provides the missing end. Germline values: CDR1 FNHDT, CDR2 SITEND (reference sequence). This CDR3 region has 13 residues.

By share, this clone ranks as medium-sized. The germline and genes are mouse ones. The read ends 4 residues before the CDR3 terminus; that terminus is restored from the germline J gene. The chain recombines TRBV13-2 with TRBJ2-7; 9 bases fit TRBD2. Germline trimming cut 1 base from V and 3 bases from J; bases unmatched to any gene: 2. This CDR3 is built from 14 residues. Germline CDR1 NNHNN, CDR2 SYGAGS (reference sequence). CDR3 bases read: TGTGCCAGCGGTGATTCTGGGGGGGGCTAT. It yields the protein CASGDSGGGY. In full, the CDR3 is CASGDSGGGYEQYF.

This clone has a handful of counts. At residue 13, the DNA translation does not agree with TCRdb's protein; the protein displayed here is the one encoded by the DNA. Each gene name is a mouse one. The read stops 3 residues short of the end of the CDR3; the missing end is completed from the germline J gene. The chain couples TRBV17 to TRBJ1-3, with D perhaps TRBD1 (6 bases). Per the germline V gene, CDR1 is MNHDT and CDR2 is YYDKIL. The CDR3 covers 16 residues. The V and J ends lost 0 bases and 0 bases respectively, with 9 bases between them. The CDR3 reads CASSRDGDNSGNTLYF. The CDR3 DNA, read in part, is TGTGCTAGCAGTAGAGATGGGGACAATTCTGGAAATACG.

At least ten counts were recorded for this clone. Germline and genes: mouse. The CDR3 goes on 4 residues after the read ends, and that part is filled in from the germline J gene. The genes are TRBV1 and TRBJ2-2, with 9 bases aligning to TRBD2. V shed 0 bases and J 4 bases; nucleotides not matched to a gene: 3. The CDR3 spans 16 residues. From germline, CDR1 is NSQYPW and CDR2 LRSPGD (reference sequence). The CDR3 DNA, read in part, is TGCACCTGCAGTGCAGATCCCTGGGGGGGCACCGGG. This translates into CTCSADPWGGTG. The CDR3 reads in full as CTCSADPWGGTGQLYF.

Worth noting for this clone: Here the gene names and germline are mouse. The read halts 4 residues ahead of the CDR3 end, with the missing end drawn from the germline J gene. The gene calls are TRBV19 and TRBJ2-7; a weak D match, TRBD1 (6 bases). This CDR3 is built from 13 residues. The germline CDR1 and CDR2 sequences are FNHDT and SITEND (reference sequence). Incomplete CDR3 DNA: TGTGCCAGCAGTATCCCGGGACAATAT. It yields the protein CASSIPGQY. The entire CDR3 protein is CASSIPGQYEQYF.

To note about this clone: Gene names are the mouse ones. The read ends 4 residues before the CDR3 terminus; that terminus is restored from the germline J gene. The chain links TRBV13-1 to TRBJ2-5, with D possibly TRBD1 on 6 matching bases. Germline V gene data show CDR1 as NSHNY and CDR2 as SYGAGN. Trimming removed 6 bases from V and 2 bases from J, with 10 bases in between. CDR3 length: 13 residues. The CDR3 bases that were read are TGTGCCAGCAAGGACAGTATCCAAGAC. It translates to CASKDSIQD. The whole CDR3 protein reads CASKDSIQDTQYF.

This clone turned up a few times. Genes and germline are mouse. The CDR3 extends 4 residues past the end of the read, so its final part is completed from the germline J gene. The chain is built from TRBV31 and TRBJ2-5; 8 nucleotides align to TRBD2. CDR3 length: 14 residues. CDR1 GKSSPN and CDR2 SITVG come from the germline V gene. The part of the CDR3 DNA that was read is TGTGCCTGGAGTCCCGGACTGGGAGAAGAC. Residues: CAWSPGLGED. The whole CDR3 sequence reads CAWSPGLGEDTQYF.

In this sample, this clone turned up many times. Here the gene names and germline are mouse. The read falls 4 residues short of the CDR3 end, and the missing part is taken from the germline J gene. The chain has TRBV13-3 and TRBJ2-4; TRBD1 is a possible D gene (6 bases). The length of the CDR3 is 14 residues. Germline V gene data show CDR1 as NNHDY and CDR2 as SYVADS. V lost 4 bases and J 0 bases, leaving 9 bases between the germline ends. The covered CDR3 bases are TGTGCCAGCAGTTGGACAGCTAGTCAAAAC. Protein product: CASSWTASQN. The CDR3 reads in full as CASSWTASQNTLYF.

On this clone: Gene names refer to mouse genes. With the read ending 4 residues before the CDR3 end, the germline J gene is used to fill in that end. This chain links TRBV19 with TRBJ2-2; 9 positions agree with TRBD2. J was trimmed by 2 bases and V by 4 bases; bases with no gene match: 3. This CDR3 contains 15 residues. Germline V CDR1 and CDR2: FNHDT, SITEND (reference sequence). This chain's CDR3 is CASSRDWVNTGQLYF. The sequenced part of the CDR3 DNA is TGTGCCAGCAGTCGGGACTGGGTTAACACCGGG.

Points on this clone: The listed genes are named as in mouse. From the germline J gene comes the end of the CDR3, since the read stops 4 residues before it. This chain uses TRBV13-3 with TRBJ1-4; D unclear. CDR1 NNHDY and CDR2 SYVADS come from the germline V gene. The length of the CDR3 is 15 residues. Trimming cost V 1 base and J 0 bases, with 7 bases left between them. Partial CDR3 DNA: TGTGCCAGCAGTGATATGACAATTTCCAACGAA. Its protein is CASSDMTISNE. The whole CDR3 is CASSDMTISNERLFF.

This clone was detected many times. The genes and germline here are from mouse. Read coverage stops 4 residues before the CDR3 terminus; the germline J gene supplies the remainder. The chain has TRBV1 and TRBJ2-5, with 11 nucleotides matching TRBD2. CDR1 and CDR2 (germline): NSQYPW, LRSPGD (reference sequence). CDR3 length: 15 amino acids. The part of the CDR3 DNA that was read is TGCACCTGCAGTGCCTCGGACTGGGGGGAAGAC. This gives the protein CTCSASDWGED. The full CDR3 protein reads CTCSASDWGEDTQYF.

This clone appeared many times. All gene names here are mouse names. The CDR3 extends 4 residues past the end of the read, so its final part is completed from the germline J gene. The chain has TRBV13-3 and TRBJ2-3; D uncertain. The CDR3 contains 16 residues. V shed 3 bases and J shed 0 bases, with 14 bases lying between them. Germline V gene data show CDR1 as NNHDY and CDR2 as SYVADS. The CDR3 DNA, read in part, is TGTGCCAGCAGTGGGCACAGAAAAACTAGTGCAGAA. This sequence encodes CASSGHRKTSAE. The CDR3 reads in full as CASSGHRKTSAETLYF.

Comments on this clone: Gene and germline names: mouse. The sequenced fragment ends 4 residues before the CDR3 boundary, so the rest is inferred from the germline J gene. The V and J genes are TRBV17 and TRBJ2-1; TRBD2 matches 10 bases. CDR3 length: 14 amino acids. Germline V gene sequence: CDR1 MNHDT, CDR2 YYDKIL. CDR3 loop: CASSRTGGWAEQFF. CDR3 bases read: TGTGCTAGCAGTAGGACTGGGGGGTGGGCT.

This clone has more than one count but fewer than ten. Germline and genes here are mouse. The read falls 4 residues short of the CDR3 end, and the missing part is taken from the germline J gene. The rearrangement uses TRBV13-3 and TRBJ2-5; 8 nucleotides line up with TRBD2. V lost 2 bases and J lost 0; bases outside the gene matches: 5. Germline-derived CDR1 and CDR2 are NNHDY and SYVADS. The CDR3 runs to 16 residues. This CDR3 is CASSEAGGLNQDTQYF. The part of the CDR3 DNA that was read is TGTGCCAGCAGTGAGGCTGGGGGGCTTAACCAAGAC.

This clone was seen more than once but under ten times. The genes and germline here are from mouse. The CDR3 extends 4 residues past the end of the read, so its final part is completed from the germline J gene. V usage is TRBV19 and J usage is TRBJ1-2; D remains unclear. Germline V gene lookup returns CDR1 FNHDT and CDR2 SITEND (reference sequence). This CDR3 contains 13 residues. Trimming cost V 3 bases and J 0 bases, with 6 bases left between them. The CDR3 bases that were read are TGTGCCAGCAGTAACAATGCAAACTCC. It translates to CASSNNANS. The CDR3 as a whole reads CASSNNANSDYTF.

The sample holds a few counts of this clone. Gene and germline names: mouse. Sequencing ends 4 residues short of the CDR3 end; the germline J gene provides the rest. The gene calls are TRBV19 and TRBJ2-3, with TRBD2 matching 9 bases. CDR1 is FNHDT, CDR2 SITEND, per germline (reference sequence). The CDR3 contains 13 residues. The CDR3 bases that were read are TGTGCCAGCAGTCAGACTGGGGGAGAA. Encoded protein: CASSQTGGE. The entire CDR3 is CASSQTGGETLYF.

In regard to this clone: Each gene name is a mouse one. CDR3 region: CASRVGGRFQNTLYF. The covered CDR3 bases are TGTGCCAGCAGAGTGGGGGGGCGCTTTCAAAAC. The V gene is TRBV13-3, the J gene TRBJ2-4; 9 bases agree with TRBD2. The CDR3 goes on 4 residues after the read ends, and that part is filled in from the germline J gene. CDR1 and CDR2 from the germline V gene are NNHDY and SYVADS. The ends lost 5 bases at V and 2 bases at J; junction bases unmatched: 6. The CDR3 extends over 15 amino acids.

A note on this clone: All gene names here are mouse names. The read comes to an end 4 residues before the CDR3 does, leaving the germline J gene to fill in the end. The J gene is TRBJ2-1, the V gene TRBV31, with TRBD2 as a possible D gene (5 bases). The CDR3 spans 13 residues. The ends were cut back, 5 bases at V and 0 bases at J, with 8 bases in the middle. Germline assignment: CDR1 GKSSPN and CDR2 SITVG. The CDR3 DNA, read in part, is TGTGCCTGGGATGGGGATAACTATGCT. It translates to CAWDGDNYA. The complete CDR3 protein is CAWDGDNYAEQFF. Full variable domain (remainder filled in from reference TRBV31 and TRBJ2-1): AQTIHQWPVAEIKAVGSPLSLGCTIKGKSSPNLYWYWQATGGTLQQLFYSITVGQVESVVQLNLSASRPKDDQFILSTEKLLLSHSGFYLCAWDGDNYAEQFFGPGTRLTVL.

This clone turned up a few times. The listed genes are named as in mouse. CDR3 in amino acids: CASSSRVYAEQFF. CDR3 bases read: TGTGCTAGCAGTTCCAGGGTCTATGCT. The chain joins TRBV29 to TRBJ2-1, with a weak D call TRBD1 (5 bases). The CDR3 end lies 4 residues beyond the end of the read and is filled in from the germline J gene. The CDR3 contains 13 residues. Germline CDR1 is MSHET and CDR2 is SYDVDS. Trimming left V 4 bases short and J 3 bases short, with 7 bases between.

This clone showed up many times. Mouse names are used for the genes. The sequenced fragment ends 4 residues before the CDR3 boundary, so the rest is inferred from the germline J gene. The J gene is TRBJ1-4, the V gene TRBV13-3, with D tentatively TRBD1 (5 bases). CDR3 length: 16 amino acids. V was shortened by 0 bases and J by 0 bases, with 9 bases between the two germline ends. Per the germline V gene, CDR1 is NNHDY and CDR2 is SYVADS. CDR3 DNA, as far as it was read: TGTGCCAGCAGTGATGGACAGCCTTTTTCCAACGAA. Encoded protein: CASSDGQPFSNE. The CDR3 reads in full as CASSDGQPFSNERLFF.

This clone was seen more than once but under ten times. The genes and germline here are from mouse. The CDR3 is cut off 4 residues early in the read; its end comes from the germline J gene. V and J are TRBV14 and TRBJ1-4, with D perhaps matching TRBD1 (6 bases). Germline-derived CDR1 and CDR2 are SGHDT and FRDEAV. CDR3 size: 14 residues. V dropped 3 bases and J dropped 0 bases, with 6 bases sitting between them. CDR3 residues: CASSSGVSNERLFF. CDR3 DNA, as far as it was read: TGTGCCAGCAGTTCAGGGGTTTCCAACGAA. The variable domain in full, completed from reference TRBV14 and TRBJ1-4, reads EAGVTQSPRYAVLQEGQAVSFWCDPISGHDTLYWYQQPRDQGPQLLVYFRDEAVIDNSQLPSDRFSAVRPKGTNSTLKIQSAKQGDTATYLCASSSGVSNERLFFGHGTKLSVL.

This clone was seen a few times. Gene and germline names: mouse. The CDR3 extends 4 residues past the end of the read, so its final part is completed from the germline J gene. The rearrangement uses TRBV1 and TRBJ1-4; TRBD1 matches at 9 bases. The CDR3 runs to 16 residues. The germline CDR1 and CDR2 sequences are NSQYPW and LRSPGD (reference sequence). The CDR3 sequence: CTCSADLGQGGERLFF. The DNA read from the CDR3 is TGCACCTGCAGTGCAGATCTGGGACAGGGTGGCGAA.

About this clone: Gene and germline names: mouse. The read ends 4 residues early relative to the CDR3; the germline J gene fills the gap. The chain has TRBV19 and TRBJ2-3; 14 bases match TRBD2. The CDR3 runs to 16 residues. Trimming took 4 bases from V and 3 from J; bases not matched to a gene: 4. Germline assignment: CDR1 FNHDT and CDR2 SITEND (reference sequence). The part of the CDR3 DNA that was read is TGTGCCAGCAGTCCCCGGGACTGGGGGGGCGCAGAA. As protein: CASSPRDWGGAE. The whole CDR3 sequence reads CASSPRDWGGAETLYF.

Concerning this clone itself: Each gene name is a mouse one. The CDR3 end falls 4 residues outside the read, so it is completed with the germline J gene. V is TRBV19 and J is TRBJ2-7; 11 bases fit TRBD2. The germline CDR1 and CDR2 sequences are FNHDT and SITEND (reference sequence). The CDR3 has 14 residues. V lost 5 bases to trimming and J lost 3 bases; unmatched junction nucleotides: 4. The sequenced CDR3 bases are TGTGCCAGCAGGAGACTGGGGGGGAGCTAT. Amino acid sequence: CASRRLGGSY. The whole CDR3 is CASRRLGGSYEQYF.

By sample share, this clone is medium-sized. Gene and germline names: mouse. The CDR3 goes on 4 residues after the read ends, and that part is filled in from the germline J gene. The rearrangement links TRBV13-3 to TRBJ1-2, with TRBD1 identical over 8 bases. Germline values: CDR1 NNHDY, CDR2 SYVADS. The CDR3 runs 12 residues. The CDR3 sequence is CASRDRVSDYTF. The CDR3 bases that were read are TGTGCCAGCAGGGACAGGGTTTCC.